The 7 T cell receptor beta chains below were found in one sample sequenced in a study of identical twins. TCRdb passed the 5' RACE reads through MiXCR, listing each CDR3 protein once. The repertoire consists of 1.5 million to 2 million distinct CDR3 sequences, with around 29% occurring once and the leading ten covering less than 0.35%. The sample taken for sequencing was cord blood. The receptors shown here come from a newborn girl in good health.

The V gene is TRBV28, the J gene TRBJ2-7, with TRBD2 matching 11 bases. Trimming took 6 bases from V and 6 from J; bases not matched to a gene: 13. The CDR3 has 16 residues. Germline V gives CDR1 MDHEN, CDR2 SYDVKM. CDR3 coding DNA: TGTGCCAGCAGCCTAGCGGGAGGACCGCGTAACAGCGAGCAGTACTTC. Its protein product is CASSLAGGPRNSEQYF.

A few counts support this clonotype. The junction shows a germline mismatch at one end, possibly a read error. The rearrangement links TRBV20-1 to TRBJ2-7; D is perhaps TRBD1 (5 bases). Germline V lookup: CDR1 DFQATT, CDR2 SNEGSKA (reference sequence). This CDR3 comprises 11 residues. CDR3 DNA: TGCAGTGTTAGACAGCCACACGAGCAGTACTTC. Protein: CSVRQPHEQYF.

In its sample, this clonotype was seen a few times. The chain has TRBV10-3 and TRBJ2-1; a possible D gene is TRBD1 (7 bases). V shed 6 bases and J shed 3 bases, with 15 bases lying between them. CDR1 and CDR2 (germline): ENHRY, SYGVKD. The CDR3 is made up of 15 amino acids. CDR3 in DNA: TGTGCCATCAGGCGGGACAGTCCTCACTACAATGAGCAGTTCTTC. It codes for CAIRRDSPHYNEQFF.

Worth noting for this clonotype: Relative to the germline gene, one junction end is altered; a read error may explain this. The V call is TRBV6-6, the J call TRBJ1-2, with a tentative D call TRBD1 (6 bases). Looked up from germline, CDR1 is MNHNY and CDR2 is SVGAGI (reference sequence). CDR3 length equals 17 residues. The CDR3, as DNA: TGTGCCAGCAGTTACTCTCGTATGGGGGCAGGAAACTATGGCTGCACCTTC. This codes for CASSYSRMGAGNYGCTF.

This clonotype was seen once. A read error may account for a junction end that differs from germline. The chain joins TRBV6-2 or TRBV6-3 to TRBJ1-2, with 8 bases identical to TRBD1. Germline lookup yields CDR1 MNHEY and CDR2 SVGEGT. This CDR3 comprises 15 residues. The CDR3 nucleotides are TGTGTCAGCAGTTACGGGGACAGGAGTGCGGCGGCGGACACCTTC. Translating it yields CVSSYGDRSAAADTF.

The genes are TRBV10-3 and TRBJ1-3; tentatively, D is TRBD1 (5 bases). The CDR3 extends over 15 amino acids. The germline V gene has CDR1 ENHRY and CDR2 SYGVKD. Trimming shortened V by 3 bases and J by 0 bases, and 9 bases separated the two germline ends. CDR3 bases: TGTGCCATCAGTGACAGGGAAAGCTCTGGAAACACCATATATTTT. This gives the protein CAISDRESSGNTIYF.

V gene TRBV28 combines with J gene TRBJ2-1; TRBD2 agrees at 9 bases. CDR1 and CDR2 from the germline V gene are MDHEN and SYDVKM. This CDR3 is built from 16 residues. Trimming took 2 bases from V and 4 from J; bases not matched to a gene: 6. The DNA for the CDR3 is TGTGCCAGCAGTTTAGAACTAGCGGGCGCATACAATGAGCAGTTCTTC. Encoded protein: CASSLELAGAYNEQFF.